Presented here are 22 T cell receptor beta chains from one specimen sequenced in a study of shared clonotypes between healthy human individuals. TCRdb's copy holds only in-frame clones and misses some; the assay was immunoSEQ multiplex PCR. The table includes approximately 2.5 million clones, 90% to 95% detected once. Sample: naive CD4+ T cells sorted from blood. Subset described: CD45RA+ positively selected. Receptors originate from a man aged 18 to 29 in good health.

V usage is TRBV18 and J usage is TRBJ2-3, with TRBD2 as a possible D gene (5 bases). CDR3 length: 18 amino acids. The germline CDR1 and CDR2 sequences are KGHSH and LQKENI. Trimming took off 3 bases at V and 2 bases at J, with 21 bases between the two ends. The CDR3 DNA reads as TGTGCCAGCTCACCTAGTTCCGGGATTTCCCCCTACACAGATACGCAGTATTTT. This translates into CASSPSSGISPYTDTQYF.

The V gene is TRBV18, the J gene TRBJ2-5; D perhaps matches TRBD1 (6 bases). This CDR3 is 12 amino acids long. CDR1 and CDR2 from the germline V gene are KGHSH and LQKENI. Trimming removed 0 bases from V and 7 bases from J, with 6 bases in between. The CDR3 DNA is TGTGCCAGCTCACCACCACAGGGGACCCAGTACTTC. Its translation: CASSPPQGTQYF. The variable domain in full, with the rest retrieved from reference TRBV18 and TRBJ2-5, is NAGVMQNPRHLVRRRGQEARLRCSPMKGHSHVYWYRQLPEEGLKFMVYLQKENIIDESGMPKERFSAEFPKEGPSILRIQQVVRGDSAAYFCASSPPQGTQYFGPGTRLLVL.

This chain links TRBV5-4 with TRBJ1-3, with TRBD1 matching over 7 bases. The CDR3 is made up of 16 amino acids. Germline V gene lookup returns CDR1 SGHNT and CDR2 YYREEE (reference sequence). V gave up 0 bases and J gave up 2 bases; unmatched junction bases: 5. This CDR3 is CASSLDTGATGNTIYF. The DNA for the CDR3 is TGTGCCAGCAGCTTGGATACAGGGGCCACTGGAAACACCATATATTTT.

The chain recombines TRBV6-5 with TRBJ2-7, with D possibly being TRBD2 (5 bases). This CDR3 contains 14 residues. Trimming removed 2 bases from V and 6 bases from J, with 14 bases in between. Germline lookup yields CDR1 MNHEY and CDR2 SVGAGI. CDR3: CASSYTSPGTEQYF. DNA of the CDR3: TGTGCCAGCAGTTACACCTCACCGGGAACCGAGCAGTACTTC.

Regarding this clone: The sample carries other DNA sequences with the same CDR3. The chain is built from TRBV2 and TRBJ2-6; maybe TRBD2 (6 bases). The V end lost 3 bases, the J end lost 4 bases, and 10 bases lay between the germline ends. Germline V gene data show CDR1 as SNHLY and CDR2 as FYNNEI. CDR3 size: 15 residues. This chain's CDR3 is CASSEGGSGANVLTF. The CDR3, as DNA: TGTGCCAGCAGTGAGGGGGGAAGCGGGGCCAACGTCCTGACTTTC.

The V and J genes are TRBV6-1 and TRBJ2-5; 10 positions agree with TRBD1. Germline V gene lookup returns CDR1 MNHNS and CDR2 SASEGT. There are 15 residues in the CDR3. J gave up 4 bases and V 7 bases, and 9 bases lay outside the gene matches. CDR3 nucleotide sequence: TGTGCCAGCACCTCCGGACAGGGGGAAGGAGAGACCCAGTACTTC. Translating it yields CASTSGQGEGETQYF.

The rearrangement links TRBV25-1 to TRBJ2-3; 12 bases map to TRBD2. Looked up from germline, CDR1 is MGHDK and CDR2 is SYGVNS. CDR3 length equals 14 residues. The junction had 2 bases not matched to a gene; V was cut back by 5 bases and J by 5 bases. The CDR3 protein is CASSLAGGLDTQYF. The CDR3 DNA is TGTGCCAGCAGTCTAGCGGGGGGGCTAGATACGCAGTATTTT.

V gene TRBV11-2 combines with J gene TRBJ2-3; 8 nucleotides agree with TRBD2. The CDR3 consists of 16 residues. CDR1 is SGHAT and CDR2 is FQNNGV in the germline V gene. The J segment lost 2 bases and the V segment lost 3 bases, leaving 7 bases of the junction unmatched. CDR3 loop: CASSFLAGTDTDTQYF. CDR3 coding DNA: TGTGCCAGCAGCTTCCTAGCGGGTACGGACACAGATACGCAGTATTTT.

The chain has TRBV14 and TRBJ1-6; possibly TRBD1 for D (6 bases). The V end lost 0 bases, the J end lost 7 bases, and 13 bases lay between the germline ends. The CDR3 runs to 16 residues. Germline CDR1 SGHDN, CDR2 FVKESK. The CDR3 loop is CASSQDYGTGNSPLHF. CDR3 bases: TGTGCCAGCAGCCAAGATTACGGAACAGGGAATTCACCCCTCCACTTT.

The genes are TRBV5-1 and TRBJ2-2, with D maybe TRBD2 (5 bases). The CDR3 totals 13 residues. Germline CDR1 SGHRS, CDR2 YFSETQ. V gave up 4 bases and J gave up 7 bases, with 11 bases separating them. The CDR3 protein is CASSPEANGELFF. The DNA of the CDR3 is TGCGCCAGCAGCCCGGAGGCCAACGGGGAGCTGTTTTTT.

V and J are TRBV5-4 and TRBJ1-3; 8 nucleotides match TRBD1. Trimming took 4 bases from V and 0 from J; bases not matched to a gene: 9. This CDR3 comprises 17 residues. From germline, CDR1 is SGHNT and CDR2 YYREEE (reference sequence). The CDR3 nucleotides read TGTGCCAGCAGCCTGGGGACAGGACGCTTCTCTGGAAACACCATATATTTT. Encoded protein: CASSLGTGRFSGNTIYF.

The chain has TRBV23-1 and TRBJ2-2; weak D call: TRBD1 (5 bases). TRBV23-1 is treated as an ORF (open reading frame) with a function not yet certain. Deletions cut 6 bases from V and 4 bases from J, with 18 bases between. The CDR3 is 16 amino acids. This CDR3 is CASSQTGQASTGELFF. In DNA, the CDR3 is TGCGCCAGCAGCCAAACAGGTCAGGCGAGCACCGGGGAGCTGTTTTTT.

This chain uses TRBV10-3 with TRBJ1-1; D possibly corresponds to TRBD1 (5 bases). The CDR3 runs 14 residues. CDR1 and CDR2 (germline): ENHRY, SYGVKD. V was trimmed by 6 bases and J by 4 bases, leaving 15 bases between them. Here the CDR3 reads CAIRVQAVGTEAFF. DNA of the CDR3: TGTGCCATCAGAGTACAGGCCGTGGGCACTGAAGCTTTCTTT.

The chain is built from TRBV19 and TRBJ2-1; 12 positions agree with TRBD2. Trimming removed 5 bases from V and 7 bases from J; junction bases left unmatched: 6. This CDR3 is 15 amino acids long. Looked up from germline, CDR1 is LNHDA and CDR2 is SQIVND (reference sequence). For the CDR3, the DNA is TGTGCCAGTAGTTCTACTAGCGGGGGGATTAATGAGCAGTTCTTC. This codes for CASSSTSGGINEQFF.

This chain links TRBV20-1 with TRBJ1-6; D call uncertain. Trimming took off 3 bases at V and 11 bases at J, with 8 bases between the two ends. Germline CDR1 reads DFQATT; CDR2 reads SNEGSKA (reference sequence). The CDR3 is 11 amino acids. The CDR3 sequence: CSARQGAPLHF. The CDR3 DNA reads TGCAGTGCTAGGCAAGGAGCACCCCTCCACTTT.

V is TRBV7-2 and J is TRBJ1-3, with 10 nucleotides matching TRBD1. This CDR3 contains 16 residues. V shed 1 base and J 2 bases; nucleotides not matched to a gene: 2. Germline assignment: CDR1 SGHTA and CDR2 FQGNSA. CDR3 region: CASSLEGQGTGNTIYF. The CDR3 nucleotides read TGTGCCAGCAGCTTAGAGGGACAGGGGACTGGAAACACCATATATTTT.

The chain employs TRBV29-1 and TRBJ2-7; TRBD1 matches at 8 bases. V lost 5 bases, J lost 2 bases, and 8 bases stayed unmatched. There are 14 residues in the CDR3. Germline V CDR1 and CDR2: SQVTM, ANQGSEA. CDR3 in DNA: TGCAGCGTTCAGGACAGGGCAAGTCCCTACGAGCAGTACTTC. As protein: CSVQDRASPYEQYF.

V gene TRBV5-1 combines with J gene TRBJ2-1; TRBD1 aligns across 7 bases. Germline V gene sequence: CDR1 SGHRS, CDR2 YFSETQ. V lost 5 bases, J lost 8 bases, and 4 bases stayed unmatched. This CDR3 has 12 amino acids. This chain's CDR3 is CASRQGWDEQFF. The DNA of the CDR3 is TGCGCCAGCAGACAGGGGTGGGATGAGCAGTTCTTC.

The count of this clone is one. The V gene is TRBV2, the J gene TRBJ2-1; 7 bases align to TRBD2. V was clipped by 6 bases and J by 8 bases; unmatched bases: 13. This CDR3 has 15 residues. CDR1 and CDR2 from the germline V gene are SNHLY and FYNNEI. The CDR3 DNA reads TGTGCCAGCAGCGCGGAAACGGGAGGAAAAGATGAGCAGTTCTTC. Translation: CASSAETGGKDEQFF.

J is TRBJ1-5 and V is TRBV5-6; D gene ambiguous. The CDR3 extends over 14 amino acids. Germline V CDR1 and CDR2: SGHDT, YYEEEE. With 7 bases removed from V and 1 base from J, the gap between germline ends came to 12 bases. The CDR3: CASESRRSNQPQHF. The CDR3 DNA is TGTGCCAGCGAATCCCGGCGGAGCAATCAGCCCCAGCATTTT.

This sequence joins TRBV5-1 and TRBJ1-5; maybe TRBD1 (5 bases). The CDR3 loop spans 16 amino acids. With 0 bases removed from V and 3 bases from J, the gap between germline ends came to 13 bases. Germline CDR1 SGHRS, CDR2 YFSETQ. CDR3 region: CASSLDGTGINQPQHF. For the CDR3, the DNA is TGCGCCAGCAGCTTGGACGGGACGGGAATCAATCAGCCCCAGCATTTT.

CDR3 region: CASSLRQGADTQYF. CDR3 nucleotides: TGTGCCAGTAGTTTACGACAGGGCGCAGATACGCAGTATTTT. The chain couples TRBV19 to TRBJ2-3; 7 bases agree with TRBD1. V shed 5 bases and J 4 bases; nucleotides not matched to a gene: 6. CDR3 length equals 14 residues. Germline lookup yields CDR1 LNHDA and CDR2 SQIVND (reference sequence). Drawing the rest from reference TRBV19 and TRBJ2-3, the complete variable domain is DGGITQSPKYLFRKEGQNVTLSCEQNLNHDAMYWYRQDPGQGLRLIYYSQIVNDFQKGDIAEGYSVSREKKESFPLTVTSAQKNPTAFYLCASSLRQGADTQYFGPGTRLTVL.